The clone carrying this T cell receptor beta chain was recorded once. The data were taken from a study of CD8 T cells in Susac syndrome. 0.5 to 1 ug RNA was reverse transcribed with random hexamers. A multiplex approach, immunoSEQ multiplex PCR, amplified TCR beta CDR3 across 54 Vbeta and 13 Jbeta. TCRdb itself ran the immunoSEQ multiplex PCR reads through MiXCR, one entry per CDR3 protein. Among about 280,000 distinct CDR3 sequences listed, roughly 85% were seen once. In the multiple sclerosis control group, patients were treatment-naive and had stable or active relapsing-remitting disease. The CD8+ and CD4+ T cells were negatively isolated, with the TEMRA cells enriched by FACS. V was trimmed by 6 bases and J by 0 bases, leaving 17 bases between them. CDR1 is MNHEY and CDR2 is SMNVEV in the germline V gene (reference sequence). The length of the CDR3 is 16 residues.

Sequenced input: CD8+ T cells from PBMCs. The TCR sequence derives from a human donor with multiple sclerosis. The chain joins TRBV27 to TRBJ2-5; weak D call: TRBD2 (6 bases). CDR3 loop: CASRGRRGRNQETQYF. Written as DNA, the CDR3 is TGTGCCAGCAGGGGGAGGCGGGGCAGGAACCAAGAGACCCAGTACTTC.